Sequencing of this T cell receptor (beta chain) was carried out in a study of cytomegalovirus exposure and HLA in healthy donors. Findings and limits, study-wide: TCR beta V- and J-gene trimming, according to a later analysis, was linked to a missense DCLRE1C variant. A later analysis found TCR association rates differed by HLA locus, highest for DRB1 and lowest for HLA-C. Several of the most significant clusters appeared linked to common viral pathogens, based on a later analysis. Reportedly, cytomegalovirus status was diagnosed with high sensitivity and specificity.

The primer mix had 60 Vbeta and 13 Jbeta primers. Sequenced by immunoSEQ multiplex PCR; TCRdb stores in-frame clones only, minus some. This sample has some 120,000 clones, with roughly 83% found just once. The ends were cut back, 5 bases at V and 4 bases at J, with 14 bases in the middle. There are 14 residues in the CDR3. Germline values: CDR1 MNHEY, CDR2 SVGAGI. This clone was counted once. What it binds is not known. The genes are TRBV6-5 and TRBJ1-2; D is unresolved. This TCR derives from a man younger than 35 in good health and CMV-seropositive. The sequenced sample was PBMCs. CDR3 amino acids: CASSPRGLRYGYTF. The CDR3 nucleotides read TGTGCCAGCAGTCCCCGGGGTCTGCGCTATGGCTACACCTTC.